The clone carrying this T cell receptor (beta chain) was observed at least ten times. The antigen is unknown. As to time point: persistent/refractory GD, antithyroid drugs over 5 years with positive TRAb. PBMC-extracted RNA yielded the TCR library. Nine milliliters of peripheral blood were taken and placed in EDTA tubes. The entry originates in a study of regulatory T cells in long-lasting Graves disease. In the study overall: Graves' disease counted as persistent after over 5 years of antithyroid drugs with positive TSH receptor antibodies.

Germline V gene lookup returns CDR1 DFQATT and CDR2 SNEGSKA (reference sequence). Trimming took 0 bases from V and 3 from J; bases not matched to a gene: 2. CDR3 size: 13 residues. In building TCR beta libraries, iRepertoire HTBI primers were used together with Arm-PCR of CDR3 regions. TCRdb ran MiXCR on the multiplex PCR reads and lists one entry per CDR3 protein. The table records fewer than 600,000 distinct CDR3 sequences, 20% to 25% of them present only once. Study outcomes and limitations: Persistent disease showed a preference for TRBV28, TRBJ1-2 and TRBJ2-5. Patients with persistent Graves' had lower TCR diversity than newly diagnosed patients.

This sequence was found in a female donor with Graves disease. The sample here was peripheral blood mononuclear cells (PBMCs), taken when the disease was refractory, from a patient treated with antithyroid drugs. The gene calls are TRBV20-1 and TRBJ2-7; 7 bases align to TRBD1. The CDR3 reads CSAREGQNYEQYF. CDR3 bases: TGCAGTGCTAGAGAGGGACAGAACTACGAGCAGTACTTC.